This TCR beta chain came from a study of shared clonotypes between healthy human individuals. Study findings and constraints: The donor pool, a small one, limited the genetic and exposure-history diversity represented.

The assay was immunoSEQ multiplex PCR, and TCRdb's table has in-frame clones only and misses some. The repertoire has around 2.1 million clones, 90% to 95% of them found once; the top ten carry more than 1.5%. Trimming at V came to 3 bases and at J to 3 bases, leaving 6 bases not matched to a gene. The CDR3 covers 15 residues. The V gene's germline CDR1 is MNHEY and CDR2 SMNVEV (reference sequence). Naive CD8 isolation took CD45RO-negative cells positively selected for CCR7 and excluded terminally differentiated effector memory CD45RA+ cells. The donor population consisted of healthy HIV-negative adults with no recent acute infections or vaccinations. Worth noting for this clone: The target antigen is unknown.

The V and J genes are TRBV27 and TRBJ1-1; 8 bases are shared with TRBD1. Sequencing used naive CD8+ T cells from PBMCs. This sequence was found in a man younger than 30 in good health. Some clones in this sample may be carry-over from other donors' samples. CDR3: CASSFGLDRDTEAFF. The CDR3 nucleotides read TGTGCCAGCAGTTTTGGCCTGGACAGGGACACTGAAGCTTTCTTT.